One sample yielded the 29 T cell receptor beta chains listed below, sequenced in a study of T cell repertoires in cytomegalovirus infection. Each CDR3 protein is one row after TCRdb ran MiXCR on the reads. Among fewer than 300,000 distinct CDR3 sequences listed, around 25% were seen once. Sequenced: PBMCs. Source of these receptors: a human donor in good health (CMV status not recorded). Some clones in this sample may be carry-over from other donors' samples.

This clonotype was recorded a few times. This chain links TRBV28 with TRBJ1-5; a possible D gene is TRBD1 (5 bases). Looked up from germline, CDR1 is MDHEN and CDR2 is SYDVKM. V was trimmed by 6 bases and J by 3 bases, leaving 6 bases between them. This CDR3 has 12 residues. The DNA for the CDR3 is TGTGCCAGCAGGACAGTCAATCAGCCCCAGCATTTT. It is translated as CASRTVNQPQHF.

The DNA for the CDR3 is TGTGCCAGCAGCGTAGGGTCTAGCGGGGTTTACAATGAGCAGTTCTTC. Translating it yields CASSVGSSGVYNEQFF. The chain is built from TRBV9 and TRBJ2-1; 9 bases agree with TRBD2. J was trimmed by 4 bases and V by 0 bases; bases with no gene match: 5. The germline gives CDR1 SGDLS, CDR2 YYNGEE. The CDR3 sequence is 16 residues long.

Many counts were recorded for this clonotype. This CDR3 is CASSRGVYGYTF. The CDR3 DNA reads as TGTGCCAGCTCGAGGGGCGTCTATGGCTACACCTTC. This chain joins TRBV28 and TRBJ1-2; the D gene is possibly TRBD1 (5 bases). This CDR3 region has 12 residues. Germline CDR1 and CDR2: MDHEN and SYDVKM. V dropped 8 bases and J dropped 4 bases, with 11 bases sitting between them.

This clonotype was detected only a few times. DNA for the CDR3: TGTGCCAGCAGGGTGACTAGCGGGACAGTTGCAGATACGCAGTATTTT. This gives the protein CASRVTSGTVADTQYF. The J gene is TRBJ2-3, the V gene TRBV7-2, with 11 bases aligning to TRBD2. The length of the CDR3 is 16 residues. Unmatched junction bases numbered 9, after V lost 6 bases and J lost 4 bases. Germline V gene data show CDR1 as SGHTA and CDR2 as FQGNSA.

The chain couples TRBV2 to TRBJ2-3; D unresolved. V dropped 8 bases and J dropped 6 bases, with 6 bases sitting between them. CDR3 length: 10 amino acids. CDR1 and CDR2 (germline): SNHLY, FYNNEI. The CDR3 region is CASELDTQYF. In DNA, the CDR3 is TGTGCCAGCGAATTGGATACGCAGTATTTT.

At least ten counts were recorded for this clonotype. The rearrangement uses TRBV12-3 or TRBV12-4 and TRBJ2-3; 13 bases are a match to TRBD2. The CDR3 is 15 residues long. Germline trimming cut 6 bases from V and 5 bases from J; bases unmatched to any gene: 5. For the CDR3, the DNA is TGTGCCAGCAGACTAGCGGGAGGGCATAGAGATACGCAGTATTTT. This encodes CASRLAGGHRDTQYF.

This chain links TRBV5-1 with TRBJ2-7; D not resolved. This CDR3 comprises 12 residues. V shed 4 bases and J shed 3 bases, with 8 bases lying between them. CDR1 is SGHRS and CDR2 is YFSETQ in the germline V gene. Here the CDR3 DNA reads TGCGCCAGCAGCCAATACAGCTACGAGCAGTACTTC. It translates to CASSQYSYEQYF.

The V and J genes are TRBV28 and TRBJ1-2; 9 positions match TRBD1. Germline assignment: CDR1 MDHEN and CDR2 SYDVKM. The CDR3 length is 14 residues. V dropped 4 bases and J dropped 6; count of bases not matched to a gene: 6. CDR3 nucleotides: TGTGCCAGCAGTTCGGGACAGGGATCCCATGGCTACACCTTC. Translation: CASSSGQGSHGYTF.

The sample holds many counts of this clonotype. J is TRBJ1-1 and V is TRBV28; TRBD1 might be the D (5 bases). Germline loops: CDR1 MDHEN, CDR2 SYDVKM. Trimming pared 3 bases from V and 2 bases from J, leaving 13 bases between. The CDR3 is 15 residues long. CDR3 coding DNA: TGTGCCAGCAGTTTGCCGGGGGACTCAAACACTGAAGCTTTCTTT. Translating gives CASSLPGDSNTEAFF.

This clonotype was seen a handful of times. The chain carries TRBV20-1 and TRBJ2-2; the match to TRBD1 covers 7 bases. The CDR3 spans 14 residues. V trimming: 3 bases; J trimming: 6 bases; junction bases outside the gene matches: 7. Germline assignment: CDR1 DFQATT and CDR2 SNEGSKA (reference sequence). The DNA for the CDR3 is TGCAGTGCTAGGACAGGGCATGGGGCCGGGGAGCTGTTTTTT. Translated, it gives CSARTGHGAGELFF.

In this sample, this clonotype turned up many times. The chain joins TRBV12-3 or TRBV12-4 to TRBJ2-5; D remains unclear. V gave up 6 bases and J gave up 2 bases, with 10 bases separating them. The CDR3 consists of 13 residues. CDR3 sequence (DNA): TGTGCCAGCAGGCCTCCGGGTCAAGAGACCCAGTACTTC. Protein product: CASRPPGQETQYF.

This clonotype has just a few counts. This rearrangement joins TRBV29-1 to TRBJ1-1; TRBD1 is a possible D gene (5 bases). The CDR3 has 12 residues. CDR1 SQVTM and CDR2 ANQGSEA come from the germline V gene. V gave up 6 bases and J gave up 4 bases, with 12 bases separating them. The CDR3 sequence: CSVTSGRTEAFF. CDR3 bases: TGCAGCGTGACCTCAGGGCGCACTGAAGCTTTCTTT.

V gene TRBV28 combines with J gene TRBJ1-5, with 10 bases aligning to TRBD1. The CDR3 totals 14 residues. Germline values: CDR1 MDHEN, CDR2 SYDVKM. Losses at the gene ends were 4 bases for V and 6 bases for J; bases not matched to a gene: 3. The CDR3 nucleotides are TGTGCCAGCAGTTCCGGGACAGGGGTTCAGCCCCAGCATTTT. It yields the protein CASSSGTGVQPQHF.

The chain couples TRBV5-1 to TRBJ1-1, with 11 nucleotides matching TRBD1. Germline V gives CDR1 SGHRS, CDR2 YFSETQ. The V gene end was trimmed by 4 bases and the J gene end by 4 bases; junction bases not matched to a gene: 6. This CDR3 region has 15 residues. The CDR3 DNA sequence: TGCGCCAGCAGCGCGTGGACAGGGGGCCTCACTGAAGCTTTCTTT. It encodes CASSAWTGGLTEAFF.

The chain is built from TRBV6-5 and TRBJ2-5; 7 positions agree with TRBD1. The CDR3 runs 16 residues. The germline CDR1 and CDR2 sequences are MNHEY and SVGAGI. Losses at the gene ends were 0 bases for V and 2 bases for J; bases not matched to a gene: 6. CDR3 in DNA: TGTGCCAGCAGTTACTCGGCGACAGGGTATCAAGAGACCCAGTACTTC. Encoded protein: CASSYSATGYQETQYF.

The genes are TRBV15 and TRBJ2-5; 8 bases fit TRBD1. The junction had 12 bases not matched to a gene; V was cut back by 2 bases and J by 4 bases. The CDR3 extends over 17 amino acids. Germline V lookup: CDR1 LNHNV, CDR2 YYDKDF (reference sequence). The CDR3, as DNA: TGTGCCACCAGCAGACGAAAGCGCCAGGGGGCCGGAGAGACCCAGTACTTC. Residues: CATSRRKRQGAGETQYF.

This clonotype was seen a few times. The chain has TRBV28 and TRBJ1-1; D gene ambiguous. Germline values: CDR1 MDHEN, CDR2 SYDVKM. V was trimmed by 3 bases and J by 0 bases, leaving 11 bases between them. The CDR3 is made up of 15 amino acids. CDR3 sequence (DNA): TGTGCCAGCAGTTTGCGCGGGCGGGTGAACACTGAAGCTTTCTTT. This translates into CASSLRGRVNTEAFF.

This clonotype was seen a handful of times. The CDR3 spells CASSVQGSSYEQYF. The CDR3 nucleotides are TGTGCCAGCAGCGTACAGGGCAGCTCGTACGAGCAGTACTTC. The chain links TRBV5-5 to TRBJ2-7; TRBD1 is a possible D gene (6 bases). The germline V gene has CDR1 SGHKS and CDR2 YYEKEE (reference sequence). V lost 4 bases and J lost 4, with 15 bases in between. This CDR3 has 14 amino acids.

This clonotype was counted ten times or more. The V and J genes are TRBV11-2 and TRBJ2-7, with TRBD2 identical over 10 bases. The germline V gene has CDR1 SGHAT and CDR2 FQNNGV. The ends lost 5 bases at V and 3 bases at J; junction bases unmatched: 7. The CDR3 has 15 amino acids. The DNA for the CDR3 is TGTGCCAGCAGCATCCGGACTAGCGGTGACTACGAGCAGTACTTC. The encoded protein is CASSIRTSGDYEQYF.

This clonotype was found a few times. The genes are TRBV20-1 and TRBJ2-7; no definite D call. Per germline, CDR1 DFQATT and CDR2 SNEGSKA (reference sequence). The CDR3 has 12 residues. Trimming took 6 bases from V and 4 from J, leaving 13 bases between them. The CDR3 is CSASGWAYEQYF. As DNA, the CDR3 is TGCAGTGCCAGTGGATGGGCTTACGAGCAGTACTTC.

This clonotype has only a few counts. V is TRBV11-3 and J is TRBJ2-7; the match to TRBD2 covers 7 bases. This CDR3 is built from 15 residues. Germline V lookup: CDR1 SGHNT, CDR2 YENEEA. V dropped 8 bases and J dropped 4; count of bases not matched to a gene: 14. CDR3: CASGPGAGRVYEQYF. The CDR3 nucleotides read TGTGCCAGCGGACCGGGAGCAGGGAGGGTTTACGAGCAGTACTTC.

CDR3 loop: CASSPGQANEQYF. As DNA, the CDR3 is TGTGCCAGCTCACCGGGACAGGCCAACGAGCAGTACTTC. The J gene is TRBJ2-7, the V gene TRBV18, with 8 bases lining up with TRBD1. The CDR3 sequence is 13 residues long. Germline V CDR1 and CDR2: KGHSH, LQKENI. The J segment lost 5 bases and the V segment lost 3 bases, leaving 3 bases of the junction unmatched.

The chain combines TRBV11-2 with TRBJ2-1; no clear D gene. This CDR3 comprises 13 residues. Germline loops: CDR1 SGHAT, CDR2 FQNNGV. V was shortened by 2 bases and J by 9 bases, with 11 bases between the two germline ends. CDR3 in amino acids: CASSLTVYGEQFF. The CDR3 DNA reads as TGTGCCAGCAGCTTAACCGTGTACGGTGAGCAGTTCTTC.

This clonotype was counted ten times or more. Written as DNA, the CDR3 is TGTGCCAGCAGCTTCGGGACTAGCGGGAGGGGTGAGCAGTTCTTC. Amino acid sequence: CASSFGTSGRGEQFF. The chain combines TRBV7-2 with TRBJ2-1; TRBD2 matches 16 bases. The CDR3 is 15 amino acids. The V gene's germline CDR1 is SGHTA and CDR2 FQGNSA. The J segment lost 9 bases and the V segment lost 3 bases, leaving 2 bases of the junction unmatched.

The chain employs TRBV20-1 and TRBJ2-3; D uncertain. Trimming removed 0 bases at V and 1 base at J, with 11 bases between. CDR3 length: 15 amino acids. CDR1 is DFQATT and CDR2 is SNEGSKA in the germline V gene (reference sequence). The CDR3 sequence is CSARDYVFGTDTQYF. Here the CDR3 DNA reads TGCAGTGCTAGAGATTACGTATTTGGCACAGATACGCAGTATTTT.

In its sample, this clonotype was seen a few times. CDR3 coding DNA: TGTGCCTGGAGTGTAACAGGTCCTAGTCGCTACACCTTC. This codes for CAWSVTGPSRYTF. V gene TRBV30 combines with J gene TRBJ1-2; D perhaps matches TRBD1 (5 bases). This CDR3 region has 13 residues. The ends were cut back, 0 bases at V and 9 bases at J, with 14 bases in the middle. Per germline, CDR1 GTSNPN and CDR2 SVGIG (reference sequence).

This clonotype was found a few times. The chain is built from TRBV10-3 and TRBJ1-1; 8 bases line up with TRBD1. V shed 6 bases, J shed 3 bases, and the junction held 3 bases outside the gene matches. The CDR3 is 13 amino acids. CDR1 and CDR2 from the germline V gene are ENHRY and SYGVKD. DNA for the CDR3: TGTGCCATCAGACCACAGGGGGACACTGAAGCTTTCTTT. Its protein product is CAIRPQGDTEAFF.

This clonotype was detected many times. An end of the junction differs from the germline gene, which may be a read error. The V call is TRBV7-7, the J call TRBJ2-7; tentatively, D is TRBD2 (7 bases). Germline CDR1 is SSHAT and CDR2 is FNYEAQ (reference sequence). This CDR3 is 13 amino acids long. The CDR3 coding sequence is TGTGCTAGCAGCCCCATGGGGAGGGGGGCCCTCAGCTTC. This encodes CASSPMGRGALSF.

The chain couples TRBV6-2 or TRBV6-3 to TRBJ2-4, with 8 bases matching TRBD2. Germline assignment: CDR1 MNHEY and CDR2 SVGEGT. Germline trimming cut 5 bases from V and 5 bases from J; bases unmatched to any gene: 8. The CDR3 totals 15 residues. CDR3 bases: TGTGCCAGCAGTCGCCCAGCGGGAGTTGAAAACATTCAGTACTTC. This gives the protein CASSRPAGVENIQYF.